This entry lists 10 T cell receptor beta chains sequenced from one sample in a study of blood T cell repertoires in COVID-19. Measured with immunoSEQ multiplex PCR; TCRdb has only the in-frame clones, and not every one. The sample records more than 60,000 clones, 74% being singletons. The sample comprised peripheral blood. These receptors originate from a human donor with acute or convalescent COVID-19. The donor label of this sample is uncertain.

The chain links TRBV6-5 to TRBJ1-6; D may be TRBD1 (6 bases). The germline V gene has CDR1 MNHEY and CDR2 SVGAGI. The V end lost 8 bases, the J end lost 7 bases, and 15 bases lay between the germline ends. This CDR3 region has 14 residues. DNA of the CDR3: TGTGCCAGCGGACCCACAGGGCAGAATTCACCCCTCCACTTT. As protein: CASGPTGQNSPLHF.

This chain links TRBV20-1 with TRBJ2-1; 7 bases are a match to TRBD2. Germline lookup yields CDR1 DFQATT and CDR2 SNEGSKA (reference sequence). V trimming: 3 bases; J trimming: 3 bases; junction bases outside the gene matches: 8. This CDR3 contains 15 residues. CDR3 DNA: TGCAGTGCTAGTCCCCCGGGCGGGGGCTACAATGAGCAGTTCTTC. Residues: CSASPPGGGYNEQFF.

This chain uses TRBV7-8 with TRBJ2-7; 12 nucleotides agree with TRBD2. Germline V gives CDR1 SGHVS, CDR2 FQNEAQ. The CDR3 contains 16 residues. V shed 4 bases and J 5 bases; nucleotides not matched to a gene: 9. DNA of the CDR3: TGTGCCAGCAGCTACCTGACTAGCGGGAGCTTCAACGAGCAGTACTTC. It specifies CASSYLTSGSFNEQYF.

The J gene is TRBJ2-7, the V gene TRBV19, with 9 bases identical to TRBD2. From germline, CDR1 is LNHDA and CDR2 SQIVND (reference sequence). The trim removed 9 bases at V and 0 bases at J, leaving 9 bases unmatched. The CDR3 covers 15 residues. CDR3 amino acids: CASRVTSGSSYEQYF. The CDR3 DNA reads TGTGCCAGCAGGGTGACTAGCGGTAGCTCCTACGAGCAGTACTTC. The entire variable domain, with the rest obtained from reference TRBV19 and TRBJ2-7, is as follows: DGGITQSPKYLFRKEGQNVTLSCEQNLNHDAMYWYRQDPGQGLRLIYYSQIVNDFQKGDIAEGYSVSREKKESFPLTVTSAQKNPTAFYLCASRVTSGSSYEQYFGPGTRLTVT.

J is TRBJ2-3 and V is TRBV7-2; 10 nucleotides agree with TRBD1. Germline V lookup: CDR1 SGHTA, CDR2 FQGNSA. V shed 1 base and J 1 base; nucleotides not matched to a gene: 2. The length of the CDR3 is 16 residues. The CDR3 DNA is TGTGCCAGCAGCTTAGTGGGGACAGGGGGCACAGATACGCAGTATTTT. Encoded protein: CASSLVGTGGTDTQYF.

The chain's CDR3 is CASSELRNTEAFF. Written as DNA, the CDR3 is TGTGCCAGCAGTGAACTGAGGAACACTGAAGCTTTCTTT. The chain links TRBV6-4 to TRBJ1-1; no clear D. V was cut by 3 bases and J by 1 base, with 6 bases left in between. This CDR3 is built from 13 residues. From germline, CDR1 is MRHNA and CDR2 SNTAGT.

With respect to this clone: The same CDR3 also results from other DNA sequences found in this sample. CDR3 DNA sequence: TGTGCCAGCACCAGGGGCACCGGGGAGCTGTTTTTT. It yields the protein CASTRGTGELFF. V and J are TRBV28 and TRBJ2-2; a weak D match, TRBD1 (6 bases). Germline CDR1 is MDHEN and CDR2 is SYDVKM. The CDR3 extends over 12 amino acids. V dropped 7 bases and J dropped 4 bases, with 7 bases sitting between them.

This clone is a singleton in its sample. V usage is TRBV5-1 and J usage is TRBJ2-7; possibly TRBD1 for D (5 bases). The CDR3 covers 13 residues. The V and J ends lost 5 bases and 6 bases respectively, with 15 bases between them. CDR1 SGHRS and CDR2 YFSETQ come from the germline V gene. The CDR3 DNA follows: TGCGCCAGCAGAGGGGTATCGGGCCGCGAGCAGTACTTC. Amino acids: CASRGVSGREQYF.

V and J are TRBV7-6 and TRBJ1-5; D is possibly TRBD1 (6 bases). V was shortened by 5 bases and J by 5 bases, with 10 bases between the two germline ends. The germline gives CDR1 SGHVS, CDR2 FNYEAQ. CDR3 length: 13 amino acids. This CDR3 reads CASSANRDQPQHF. In DNA form, the CDR3 reads TGTGCCAGCAGCGCGAACAGGGATCAGCCCCAGCATTTT.

The genes are TRBV5-6 and TRBJ1-1, with no clear D. The CDR3 sequence is 12 residues long. The ends were cut back, 4 bases at V and 10 bases at J, with 14 bases in the middle. The germline gives CDR1 SGHDT, CDR2 YYEEEE. The CDR3 reads CASSARTRGAFF. Here the CDR3 DNA reads TGTGCCAGCAGCGCCAGGACTCGGGGAGCTTTCTTT.